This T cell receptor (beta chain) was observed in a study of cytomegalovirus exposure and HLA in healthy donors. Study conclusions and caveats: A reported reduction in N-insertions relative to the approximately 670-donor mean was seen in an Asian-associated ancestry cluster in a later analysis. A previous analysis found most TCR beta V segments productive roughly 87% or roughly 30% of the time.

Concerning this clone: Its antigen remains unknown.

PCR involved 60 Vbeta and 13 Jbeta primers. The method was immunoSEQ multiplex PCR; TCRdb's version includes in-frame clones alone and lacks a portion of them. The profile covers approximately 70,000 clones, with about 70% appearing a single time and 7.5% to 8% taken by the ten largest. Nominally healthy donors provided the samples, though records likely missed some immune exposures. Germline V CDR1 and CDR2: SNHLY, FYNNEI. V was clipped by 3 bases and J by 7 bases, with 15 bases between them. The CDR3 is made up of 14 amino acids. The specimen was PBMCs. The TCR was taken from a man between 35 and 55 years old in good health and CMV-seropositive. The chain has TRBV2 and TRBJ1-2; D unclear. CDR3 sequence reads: CASSEGPGLGGYTF. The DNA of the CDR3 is TGTGCCAGCAGTGAGGGCCCAGGACTGGGTGGCTACACCTTC. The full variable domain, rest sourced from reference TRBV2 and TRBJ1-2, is EPEVTQTPSHQVTQMGQEVILRCVPISNHLYFYWYRQILGQKVEFLVSFYNNEISEKSEIFDDQFSVERPDGSNFTLKIRSTKLEDSAMYFCASSEGPGLGGYTFGSGTRLTVV.